This T cell receptor beta chain was sequenced during a study of blood T cell repertoires in COVID-19. The germline V and J ends were trimmed by 7 bases and 5 bases, with 14 bases remaining between them. The CDR3 consists of 13 residues. Sequenced by immunoSEQ multiplex PCR; TCRdb stores in-frame clones only, minus some. The profile shows tens of thousands of clones, around 76% of them singletons. Sequences were obtained from peripheral blood. The sequence was obtained from a man in his 70s with active or convalescent COVID-19. The chain employs TRBV12-3 or TRBV12-4 and TRBJ2-5, with D possibly matching TRBD2 (6 bases). Written as DNA, the CDR3 is TGTGCCAGCACCTCGACTAGAAGGGAGACCCAGTACTTC. Encoded protein: CASTSTRRETQYF.